This TCR beta chain was identified in a study of human T cells and chemical hapten exposure. Turning to the study itself: Small pooled library volume differences mainly caused per-sample TCR yield variation.

MiXCR, applied by TCRdb to the RACE reads, yields one record per CDR3 protein. Here the sample spans 65,000 to 70,000 distinct CDR3 sequences, 11% being singletons. Time point in this sample: pre-sensitization, week 0. Treatment described: therapeutic diphenylcyclopropenone sensitization with weekly scalp DPC. Many counts were recorded for this clonotype. The antigen is not known. Per the germline V gene, CDR1 is SQVTM and CDR2 is ANQGSEA. This CDR3 comprises 12 residues. Trimming removed 2 bases from V and 9 bases from J, with 13 bases in between. Study-wide points: Donor immune responses may differ from healthy people's, since all donors had alopecia. Patch test score showed a positive correlation with PT1 expanded TCR counts.

This specimen was whole blood, taken in connection with sensitization to the hapten diphenylcyclopropenone (DPC). This chain joins TRBV29-1 and TRBJ1-2; the D gene is possibly TRBD1 (6 bases). The clonotype comes from a woman between 50 and 59 years old with alopecia areata. Some clones in this sample may be carry-over from other donors' samples. CDR3 residues: CSVELRGGSYTF. The CDR3 nucleotides read TGCAGCGTTGAACTTAGAGGGGGGAGCTACACCTTC. Variable domain in full (rest from reference TRBV29-1 and TRBJ1-2): SAVISQKPSRDICQRGTSLTIQCQVDSQVTMMFWYRQQPGQSLTLIATANQGSEATYESGFVIDKFPISRPNLTFSTLTVSNMSPEDSSIYLCSVELRGGSYTFGSGTRLTVV.